This T cell receptor beta chain was observed in a study of blood T cells in healthy people across ages. Study-wide points: It was the long-lived donors that had more naive CD4+ cells and higher diversity than aged donors.

PCR was performed a second time for roughly 7 to 12 cycles using a sample-barcoded 5' primer and a J-beta primer mix. Via MiXCR, TCRdb re-called the 5' RACE reads, giving one row per CDR3 protein. The sample lists about 1.8 million distinct CDR3 sequences, around 50% seen once, with 2% to 2.5% in the top ten. Germline V CDR1 and CDR2: DFQATT, SNEGSKA (reference sequence). Deletions cut 2 bases from V and 10 bases from J, with 12 bases between. CDR3 size: 12 residues. This clonotype has more than one count but fewer than ten. Its antigen is as yet unknown. V is TRBV20-1 and J is TRBJ2-1, with D hard to call. The sample comprised blood. The clonotype comes from a woman in her thirties or forties in good health. The CDR3 nucleotides are TGCAGTGCTAGATTGACCTTGCTAGAGCAGTTCTTC. It codes for CSARLTLLEQFF.